The next 21 T cell receptor beta chains were all read from a single sample in a study of CD8+CD57+ T cells in acquired aplastic anemia. The sequenced patients had an expansion of CD8+CD57+ cells seen by flow cytometry. TCR beta VDJ and CDR3 profiling used genomic DNA as template. TCRdb re-derived calls from the reads in MiXCR, one entry per CDR3 protein. This sample has 270,000 or so distinct CDR3 sequences, with approximately 86% found just once. Sequencing used sorted CD4+, CD8+, or CD8+CD57+ T cells (not recorded which) from PBMCs. These receptors came from a human donor with aplastic anemia.

DNA of the CDR3: TGTGCCAGCAGCTTTCAAAGAGGCGGAGGGAGCGATGAGTACGAGCAGTACGTC. Protein: CASSFQRGGGSDEYEQYV. This sequence joins TRBV7-4 and TRBJ2-7; perhaps TRBD2 as D (6 bases). Germline V gives CDR1 SGHVT, CDR2 SQSDAQ. This CDR3 comprises 18 residues. Trimming shortened V by 3 bases and J by 4 bases, and 25 bases separated the two germline ends.

This chain links TRBV7-9 with TRBJ2-5; D may be TRBD2 (6 bases). Germline-derived CDR1 and CDR2 are SEHNR and FQNEAQ (reference sequence). The V and J ends lost 5 bases and 14 bases respectively, with 24 bases between them. The CDR3 has 14 residues. The CDR3 protein is CASSTPSEQETNYF. In nucleotides, the CDR3 is TGTGCCAGCAGCACGCCTAGCGAGCAGGAGACCAATTACTTC.

This clonotype was detected only once. At one end the junction does not follow the germline gene, possibly because of a read error. J is TRBJ2-1 and V is TRBV9; D unclear. CDR1 is SGDLS and CDR2 is YYNGEE in the germline V gene. The CDR3 covers 14 residues. CDR3 DNA: TGTGCCAGCAGCGTAGTGGCCTGGGATGATGAGCTGTTCTTC. Translation gives CASSVVAWDDELFF.

For this clonotype: Its ends do not fully match the called genes, so a read error is possible. V usage is TRBV15 and J usage is TRBJ2-5; D unresolved. Germline V gives CDR1 LNHNV, CDR2 YYDKDF (reference sequence). The CDR3 runs 14 residues. The CDR3 loop reads CATSGRSRAENQYF. CDR3 DNA sequence: TGTGCCACCAGCGGCCGGTCCAGAGCCGAGAACCAGTACTTC.

This clonotype was counted once. The chain combines TRBV7-9 with TRBJ1-2; D is perhaps TRBD1 (5 bases). The ends were cut back, 3 bases at V and 14 bases at J, with 25 bases in the middle. Germline lookup yields CDR1 SEHNR and CDR2 FQNEAQ (reference sequence). The CDR3 spans 15 residues. The CDR3 region is CASSFTGSAGCDETF. The CDR3 DNA is TGTGCCAGCAGCTTTACAGGAAGCGCGGGGTGCGATGAGACCTTC.

This clonotype came up once. Without the conserved terminal phenylalanine or tryptophan, this CDR3 likely stems from a read error. The DNA is omitted, as the CDR3 cannot be located on it reliably, and the CDR3 follows TCRdb's listing. This sequence joins TRBV9 and TRBJ2-3; the DNA was not used to check the table's D call, TRBD1. 13 amino acids form the CDR3, both terminal residues included. The germline V gene has CDR1 SGDLS and CDR2 YYNGEE. CDR3 loop: CASSPQGSNQPQL.

With respect to this clonotype: As the CDR3 is not closed by the conserved phenylalanine or tryptophan, this likely results from a read error. Because the CDR3's place on the DNA is in doubt, the DNA is left out and the CDR3 is given as listed by TCRdb. The chain joins TRBV7-3 to TRBJ2-3; the table calls TRBD1, which could not be checked here. Germline values: CDR1 SGHTA, CDR2 FQGTGA. The CDR3 extends over 13 residues, inclusive of both ends. The CDR3 reads CASGDGGTGAKYD.

The V and J genes are TRBV20-1 and TRBJ2-1, with 9 bases lining up with TRBD2. The V gene's germline CDR1 is DFQATT and CDR2 SNEGSKA (reference sequence). The CDR3 totals 16 residues. V shed 1 base and J 4 bases; nucleotides not matched to a gene: 8. The DNA for the CDR3 is TGCAGTGCTAGAGCACCCTTAGCGGGAGAGTACAATGAGCAGTTCTTC. It translates to CSARAPLAGEYNEQFF.

V and J are TRBV9 and TRBJ2-7, with 11 bases aligning to TRBD2. This CDR3 spans 18 amino acids. The V gene end was trimmed by 3 bases and the J gene end by 1 base; junction bases not matched to a gene: 12. Germline V gene lookup returns CDR1 SGDLS and CDR2 YYNGEE. CDR3 amino acids: CASSAGTSGTDLSYEQYV. In nucleotides, the CDR3 is TGTGCCAGCAGCGCTGGGACTAGCGGAACAGACCTTTCCTACGAGCAGTACGTC.

This clonotype was recorded at least ten times. J is TRBJ2-2 and V is TRBV12-3 or TRBV12-4, with D unresolved. The ends were cut back, 6 bases at V and 7 bases at J, with 6 bases in the middle. This CDR3 has 11 amino acids. This CDR3 is CASRGGGELFF. The CDR3 DNA reads TGTGCCAGCAGAGGCGGCGGGGAGCTGTTTTTT.

A remark on this clonotype: The CDR3 end shows no conserved phenylalanine or tryptophan, and so a read error is likely. Because the CDR3's place on the DNA is in doubt, the DNA is left out and the CDR3 is given as listed by TCRdb. CDR3 sequence reads: CASGARGTGTQYVCPG. The chain uses TRBV2 and TRBJ1-2; the table's TRBD1 call for D was not verified on the DNA. The germline gives CDR1 SNHLY, CDR2 FYNNEI. Inclusive of both ends, the CDR3 amounts to 16 amino acids.

For this clonotype: One end of the junction is discordant with germline, which a read error may explain. In DNA, the CDR3 is TGTGCCAGCAGGCACGGGGGAGCGGGAAGGCTGTATTTT. Encoded protein: CASRHGGAGRLYF. This chain connects TRBV2 to TRBJ2-1, with 7 bases lining up with TRBD2. This CDR3 contains 13 residues. Per the germline V gene, CDR1 is SNHLY and CDR2 is FYNNEI.

As concerns this clonotype: A much bigger clone sits one base away, suggesting this may be a read error. The chain is built from TRBV11-3 and TRBJ1-5; D might be TRBD1 (5 bases). The germline gives CDR1 SGHNT, CDR2 YENEEA. V lost 0 bases, J lost 8 bases, and 8 bases lay in between. The CDR3 length is 13 residues. The CDR3 sequence is CASSLDVTEPQHF. The CDR3 region has the DNA TGTGCCAGCAGCTTAGATGTGACAGAGCCCCAGCATTTT.

This clonotype was counted only a few times. The chain couples TRBV19 to TRBJ2-7; TRBD2 matches 8 bases. Germline-derived CDR1 and CDR2 are LNHDA and SQIVND (reference sequence). The junction had 3 bases not matched to a gene; V was cut back by 9 bases and J by 2 bases. This CDR3 has 12 amino acids. DNA of the CDR3: TGTGCCAGCCGGGGGGGAACCTACGAGCAGTACTTC. Translating gives CASRGGTYEQYF.

The chain joins TRBV7-8 to TRBJ2-3; 9 nucleotides line up with TRBD2. V shed 1 base, J shed 7 bases, and the junction held 9 bases outside the gene matches. The CDR3 sequence is 16 residues long. CDR1 and CDR2 (germline): SGHVS, FQNEAQ. This CDR3 is CASSLGVAGATHTQYF. CDR3 in DNA: TGTGCCAGCAGCTTAGGGGTAGCGGGGGCTACACATACGCAGTATTTT. The full variable domain, its missing parts supplied by reference TRBV7-8 and TRBJ2-3, is GAGVSQSPRYKVAKRGQDVALRCDPISGHVSLFWYQQALGQGPEFLTYFQNEAQLDKSGLPSDRFFAERPEGSVSTLKIQRTQQEDSAVYLCASSLGVAGATHTQYFGPGTRLTVL.

The gene calls are TRBV7-8 and TRBJ1-1; D remains ambiguous. The CDR3 has 17 amino acids. Germline CDR1 SGHVS, CDR2 FQNEAQ. The ends were cut back, 1 base at V and 6 bases at J, with 21 bases in the middle. CDR3: CASSLEDGPHMKSEAFF. DNA for the CDR3: TGTGCCAGCAGCTTAGAGGACGGTCCCCATATGAAGTCTGAAGCTTTCTTT.

Note on this clonotype: The CDR3 end shows no conserved phenylalanine or tryptophan, and so a read error is likely. Because the CDR3's place on the DNA is in doubt, the DNA is left out and the CDR3 is given as listed by TCRdb. This CDR3 reads CASRDGGTGAQYFDP. This chain uses TRBV2 with TRBJ2-5; the table's D call, TRBD1, has no DNA check behind it. Germline loops: CDR1 SNHLY, CDR2 FYNNEI. The CDR3 sequence runs 15 residues, both termini included.

The chain employs TRBV15 and TRBJ2-3; the D gene is possibly TRBD2 (5 bases). Germline V lookup: CDR1 LNHNV, CDR2 YYDKDF (reference sequence). V was cut by 0 bases and J by 3 bases, with 10 bases left in between. This CDR3 contains 15 residues. This CDR3 reads CATSREGVRTDTQYF. The CDR3 DNA is TGTGCCACCAGCAGAGAGGGAGTGAGGACAGATACGCAGTATTTT.

About this clonotype: The junction differs from germline at one of its ends, possibly a read error. The rearrangement links TRBV7-9 to TRBJ1-2; D is possibly TRBD1 (6 bases). This CDR3 has 16 amino acids. Germline values: CDR1 SEHNR, CDR2 FQNEAQ (reference sequence). The CDR3 spells CASSLRDGGWVYGYTF. The CDR3 DNA follows: TGTGCCAGCAGCCTACGGGACGGGGGCTGGGTCTATGGTTACACCTTC.

Comments on this clonotype: Given the absence of the conserved phenylalanine or tryptophan at the CDR3 end, a read error is likely. The limits of the CDR3 on the DNA are not certain, so only TCRdb's listed CDR3 is given. The J gene is TRBJ2-3, the V gene TRBV9; the DNA was not used to check the table's D call, TRBD1. Germline CDR1 reads SGDLS; CDR2 reads YYNGEE. The CDR3 totals 13 residues, both ends included. CDR3 amino acids: CASSATGGGANDL.

The gene calls are TRBV24-1 and TRBJ2-1, with 10 bases fitting TRBD1. CDR1 KGHDR and CDR2 SFDVKD come from the germline V gene. The CDR3 runs to 15 residues. The junction had 7 bases not matched to a gene; V was cut back by 4 bases and J by 8 bases. CDR3 sequence (DNA): TGTGCCACCAGTGAGTGGACAGGGGGTGGGGATGAGCAGTTCTTC. This translates into CATSEWTGGGDEQFF.